Presented here are 22 T cell receptor beta chains from one specimen sequenced in a study of blood T cell repertoires in COVID-19. The table came from immunoSEQ multiplex PCR; TCRdb's copy has only in-frame clones and leaves some out. In the table there are around 130,000 clones, 65% to 90% of which are singletons. The material sequenced was peripheral blood. The receptor set was obtained from a man in his fifties with acute or convalescent COVID-19.

The chain couples TRBV10-1 to TRBJ2-5; TRBD1 matches at 8 bases. Unmatched junction bases numbered 5, after V lost 0 bases and J lost 5 bases. The CDR3 runs 15 residues. Germline CDR1 and CDR2: WNHNN and SYGVQD (reference sequence). The CDR3: CASSESQGAGETQYF. The CDR3, as DNA: TGCGCCAGCAGTGAGTCTCAGGGGGCGGGTGAGACCCAGTACTTC.

The J gene is TRBJ1-6, the V gene TRBV10-2; weak D call: TRBD1 (5 bases). CDR3 size: 16 residues. Germline loops: CDR1 WSHSY, CDR2 SAAADI. Between the trimmed V and J ends, which lost 7 bases and 5 bases, there was a span of 18 bases. CDR3 DNA sequence: TGCGCCAGCAAGAGCGGGGGGTCGCCGAATAATTCACCCCTCCACTTT. Translating it yields CASKSGGSPNNSPLHF.

The V gene is TRBV6-2 or TRBV6-3, the J gene TRBJ2-7; 9 bases align to TRBD2. The CDR3 loop spans 15 amino acids. J gave up 7 bases and V 5 bases, and 12 bases lay outside the gene matches. The germline V gene has CDR1 MNHEY and CDR2 SVGEGT. CDR3 loop: CASSPRLAVPLEQYF. CDR3 bases: TGTGCCAGCAGTCCCCGACTAGCGGTCCCCTTGGAGCAGTACTTC.

V and J are TRBV19 and TRBJ1-5; TRBD1 matches 9 bases. The CDR3 has 14 residues. In germline, CDR1 is LNHDA, CDR2 SQIVND (reference sequence). Trimming took 6 bases from V and 4 from J; bases not matched to a gene: 4. The CDR3: CASSPGQGNQPQHF. CDR3 bases: TGTGCCAGTAGCCCGGGACAGGGAAATCAGCCCCAGCATTTT.

As for this clone: This sample includes further DNA sequences coding for the same CDR3. CDR3 sequence reads: CASSLAVRGGELFF. The DNA for the CDR3 is TGCGCCAGCAGCTTGGCAGTCAGGGGCGGGGAGCTGTTTTTT. This rearrangement joins TRBV5-1 to TRBJ2-2, with D perhaps TRBD1 (6 bases). V was clipped by 0 bases and J by 7 bases, with 10 bases between them. The CDR3 runs 14 residues. The germline CDR1 and CDR2 sequences are SGHRS and YFSETQ.

This clone turned up a few times. The chain joins TRBV5-6 to TRBJ2-4; 7 bases map to TRBD1. This CDR3 spans 14 amino acids. Germline CDR1 and CDR2: SGHDT and YYEEEE. V dropped 3 bases and J dropped 4; count of bases not matched to a gene: 4. The CDR3 sequence: CASSSRQGKNIQYF. The CDR3 DNA reads TGTGCCAGCAGCTCCCGACAGGGAAAAAACATTCAGTACTTC.

This chain connects TRBV9 to TRBJ2-5; D is possibly TRBD2 (5 bases). Germline assignment: CDR1 SGDLS and CDR2 YYNGEE. Trimming stripped 7 bases from V and 3 bases from J, with 16 bases between. This CDR3 is built from 14 residues. CDR3 amino acids: CASGYGGREETQYF. CDR3 bases: TGTGCCAGCGGGTACGGCGGGCGAGAAGAGACCCAGTACTTC.

There are a few counts of this clone. The genes are TRBV24-1 and TRBJ2-1, with 7 bases that match TRBD1. V was pared by 7 bases and J by 7 bases, with 9 bases of the junction left unmatched. Germline V gives CDR1 KGHDR, CDR2 SFDVKD. This CDR3 has 14 residues. The CDR3 here is CATSKGRGTNEQFF. The CDR3 nucleotides read TGTGCCACCAGCAAGGGCAGGGGGACGAATGAGCAGTTCTTC.

The chain employs TRBV10-3 and TRBJ2-1; TRBD2 matches at 11 bases. The J segment lost 9 bases and the V segment lost 9 bases, leaving 10 bases of the junction unmatched. The CDR3 spans 14 residues. Germline values: CDR1 ENHRY, CDR2 SYGVKD. CDR3 sequence reads: CAINSGRANSEQFF. In DNA form, the CDR3 reads TGTGCCATTAATAGCGGGAGGGCCAATAGTGAGCAGTTCTTC.

This chain links TRBV10-3 with TRBJ2-1, with 7 bases that match TRBD2. With 8 bases clipped from V and 2 bases from J, the junction kept 6 bases outside the gene matches. From germline, CDR1 is ENHRY and CDR2 SYGVKD. This CDR3 contains 14 residues. The CDR3 DNA follows: TGTGCCATCGGGCGGGAGCAGGCCTACAATGAGCAGTTCTTC. Protein sequence: CAIGREQAYNEQFF.

V gene TRBV3-1 (or the pseudogene TRBV3-2) combines with J gene TRBJ1-2; no clear D gene. Germline assignment: CDR1 LGHDT and CDR2 YNNKEL (reference sequence). V gave up 0 bases and J gave up 8 bases, with 13 bases separating them. There are 14 residues in the CDR3. Here the CDR3 DNA reads TGTGCCAGCAGCCAAGATGGCGCGGGCTACGGCTACACCTTC. This sequence encodes CASSQDGAGYGYTF.

This chain uses TRBV6-5 with TRBJ1-5, with 9 nucleotides matching TRBD1. After removal of 7 bases from V and 4 bases from J, the junction contained 2 bases not matched to a gene. CDR1 MNHEY and CDR2 SVGAGI come from the germline V gene. This CDR3 comprises 13 residues. The CDR3 region is CASIGTGNQPQHF. The CDR3 DNA reads TGTGCCAGCATCGGGACAGGGAATCAGCCCCAGCATTTT.

The V call is TRBV9, the J call TRBJ2-1; TRBD2 agrees at 10 bases. The junction had 6 bases not matched to a gene; V was cut back by 1 base and J by 8 bases. The CDR3 length is 15 residues. Germline values: CDR1 SGDLS, CDR2 YYNGEE. CDR3 DNA sequence: TGTGCCAGCAGCGTAACTAGCGGGGAGTGGGATGAGCAGTTCTTC. This encodes CASSVTSGEWDEQFF.

About this clone itself: Different DNA sequences within this sample yield the same CDR3. The V call is TRBV2, the J call TRBJ1-4; TRBD1 agrees at 8 bases. After removal of 2 bases from V and 4 bases from J, the junction contained 3 bases not matched to a gene. Germline assignment: CDR1 SNHLY and CDR2 FYNNEI. The CDR3 sequence is 15 residues long. The CDR3 spells CASSENRGSNEKLFF. The CDR3 coding sequence is TGTGCCAGCAGTGAAAACAGGGGGAGTAATGAAAAACTGTTTTTT.

The V gene is TRBV24-1, the J gene TRBJ2-1; no clear D. V lost 3 bases and J 4 bases, leaving 3 bases between the germline ends. The germline gives CDR1 KGHDR, CDR2 SFDVKD. The CDR3 spans 12 residues. CDR3: CATSDQYNEQFF. CDR3 bases: TGTGCCACCAGTGATCAATACAATGAGCAGTTCTTC.

This clone was seen a few times. The chain uses TRBV9 and TRBJ2-7; possibly TRBD1 for D (6 bases). This CDR3 comprises 13 residues. Germline CDR1 and CDR2: SGDLS and YYNGEE. Trimming stripped 3 bases from V and 3 bases from J, with 10 bases between. The CDR3 loop is CASSGGQYYEQYF. The CDR3 DNA reads TGTGCCAGCAGCGGAGGACAGTACTACGAGCAGTACTTC.

The chain joins TRBV19 to TRBJ1-4, with 10 bases lining up with TRBD1. Losses at the gene ends were 5 bases for V and 5 bases for J; bases not matched to a gene: 2. The CDR3 has 14 residues. Germline V gene sequence: CDR1 LNHDA, CDR2 SQIVND (reference sequence). CDR3 sequence reads: CASSWGQGNEKLFF. The CDR3 nucleotides read TGTGCCAGTAGTTGGGGACAGGGGAATGAAAAACTGTTTTTT.

CDR3 amino acids: CASRRQGSMTNEKLFF. The DNA for the CDR3 is TGTGCCAGCAGGCGACAGGGTTCTATGACTAATGAAAAACTGTTTTTT. V usage is TRBV7-2 and J usage is TRBJ1-4, with 7 bases identical to TRBD1. CDR3 length: 16 amino acids. Trimming removed 6 bases from V and 2 bases from J; junction bases left unmatched: 9. Germline V gives CDR1 SGHTA, CDR2 FQGNSA.

This chain joins TRBV30 and TRBJ1-4; D uncertain. Germline V lookup: CDR1 GTSNPN, CDR2 SVGIG (reference sequence). The CDR3 spans 14 residues. Deletions cut 1 base from V and 8 bases from J, with 14 bases between. The CDR3 spells CAWSAGSRGEKLFF. The DNA of the CDR3 is TGTGCCTGGAGTGCGGGCTCCAGAGGGGAAAAACTGTTTTTT.

V usage is TRBV30 and J usage is TRBJ1-1; 8 bases agree with TRBD1. There are 15 residues in the CDR3. Germline lookup yields CDR1 GTSNPN and CDR2 SVGIG (reference sequence). Trimming removed 3 bases from V and 4 bases from J; junction bases left unmatched: 10. CDR3 sequence (DNA): TGTGCCTGGAGAATGGACAGGGAGGTGTTCACTGAAGCTTTCTTT. Protein sequence: CAWRMDREVFTEAFF. The variable domain in full, with the rest retrieved from reference TRBV30 and TRBJ1-1, is SQTIHQWPATLVQPVGSPLSLECTVEGTSNPNLYWYRQAAGRGLQLLFYSVGIGQISSEVPQNLSASRPQDRQFILSSKKLLLSDSGFYLCAWRMDREVFTEAFFGQGTRLTVV.

The chain links TRBV27 to TRBJ1-4; 7 bases are a match to TRBD1. CDR1 is MNHEY, CDR2 SMNVEV, per germline (reference sequence). The CDR3 has 15 residues. V trimming: 2 bases; J trimming: 8 bases; junction bases outside the gene matches: 8. CDR3 DNA: TGTGCCAGCAGTTTACCCATGACAGGGCAGGAAAAACTGTTTTTT. This codes for CASSLPMTGQEKLFF. Full variable domain (outside the CDR3, taken from reference TRBV27 and TRBJ1-4): EAQVTQNPRYLITVTGKKLTVTCSQNMNHEYMSWYRQDPGLGLRQIYYSMNVEVTDKGDVPEGYKVSRKEKRNFPLILESPSPNQTSLYFCASSLPMTGQEKLFFGSGTQLSVL.

The chain carries TRBV11-3 and TRBJ1-6, with D perhaps TRBD1 (6 bases). CDR3 size: 13 residues. Germline assignment: CDR1 SGHNT and CDR2 YENEEA. With 3 bases removed from V and 11 bases from J, the gap between germline ends came to 11 bases. The CDR3 is CASSFTGLTPLHF. CDR3 in DNA: TGTGCCAGCAGCTTTACAGGGTTGACACCCCTCCACTTT.